A single sample gave rise to the 28 T cell receptor beta chains below, sequenced in a study of cytomegalovirus exposure and HLA in healthy donors. Both 60 Vbeta primers and 13 Jbeta primers went into the PCR. Here immunoSEQ multiplex PCR was the method, and the copy in TCRdb shows in-frame clones only, minus some. The top ten clones hold roughly 4.7% of a sample with 150,000 to 200,000 clones, approximately 80% of them seen once. The sample comprised PBMCs. The receptors stem from a woman aged 50 to 65 in good health and CMV-seropositive.

The table lists this clone with a count of one. This rearrangement joins TRBV5-5 to TRBJ1-1, with D perhaps TRBD1 (5 bases). Germline values: CDR1 SGHKS, CDR2 YYEKEE (reference sequence). The V gene lost 3 bases and the J gene lost 5 bases, with 14 bases spanning the gap. The length of the CDR3 is 14 residues. CDR3 coding DNA: TGTGCCAGCAGCTCACCCCCGGGGGAGACTGAAGCTTTCTTT. Translated, it gives CASSSPPGETEAFF.

The gene calls are TRBV14 and TRBJ2-7; D uncertain. This CDR3 region has 13 residues. Looked up from germline, CDR1 is SGHDN and CDR2 is FVKESK. Trimming stripped 4 bases from V and 4 bases from J, with 11 bases between. The CDR3 reads CASSLSTRYEQYF. The DNA of the CDR3 is TGTGCCAGCAGCCTTTCAACGCGATACGAGCAGTACTTC.

The chain recombines TRBV5-8 with TRBJ2-1; TRBD2 is a possible D gene (6 bases). This CDR3 contains 14 residues. Germline V CDR1 and CDR2: SGHTS, YDEGEE. V lost 0 bases and J 9 bases, leaving 13 bases between the germline ends. This CDR3 is CASSLVGGSGEQFF. The CDR3 coding sequence is TGTGCCAGCAGCTTGGTAGGAGGGTCAGGTGAGCAGTTCTTC.

The chain couples TRBV2 to TRBJ2-1, with a possible D match to TRBD2 (6 bases). Germline values: CDR1 SNHLY, CDR2 FYNNEI. V was trimmed by 3 bases and J by 5 bases, leaving 14 bases between them. The CDR3 length is 15 residues. Written as DNA, the CDR3 is TGTGCCAGCAGTGAGAACCCTGGGAGGAACAATGAGCAGTTCTTC. Protein product: CASSENPGRNNEQFF.

The gene calls are TRBV25-1 and TRBJ2-3; D remains unclear. CDR1 and CDR2 (germline): MGHDK, SYGVNS. The germline V and J ends were trimmed by 2 bases and 0 bases, with 9 bases remaining between them. CDR3 size: 15 residues. CDR3 protein: CASSERLLSTDTQYF. CDR3 coding DNA: TGTGCCAGCAGTGAACGTCTACTAAGCACAGATACGCAGTATTTT.

V gene TRBV5-4 combines with J gene TRBJ1-2; the D gene is possibly TRBD1 (6 bases). This CDR3 is 15 amino acids long. Germline-derived CDR1 and CDR2 are SGHNT and YYREEE (reference sequence). V lost 1 base and J 1 base, leaving 11 bases between the germline ends. The CDR3 DNA reads as TGTGCCAGCAGCTTGAATCCAGGGGTTAACTATGGCTACACCTTC. Its protein product is CASSLNPGVNYGYTF.

This clone was seen just once. The V gene is TRBV7-2, the J gene TRBJ2-6; the D is unclear. The CDR3 sequence is 14 residues long. Germline values: CDR1 SGHTA, CDR2 FQGNSA. The ends were cut back, 4 bases at V and 3 bases at J, with 7 bases in the middle. CDR3 in DNA: TGTGCCAGCAGCTCGCGTGGTGGGGCCAACGTCCTGACTTTC. This sequence encodes CASSSRGGANVLTF. Full variable domain (remainder filled in from reference TRBV7-2 and TRBJ2-6): GAGVSQSPSNKVTEKGKDVELRCDPISGHTALYWYRQSLGQGLEFLIYFQGNSAPDKSGLPSDRFSAERTGGSVSTLTIQRTQQEDSAVYLCASSSRGGANVLTFGAGSRLTVL.

The sample holds one count of this clone. The CDR3 spells CASSMEGLAYYEQYF. DNA of the CDR3: TGCGCCAGCAGCATGGAGGGACTAGCTTACTACGAGCAGTACTTC. The rearrangement links TRBV5-1 to TRBJ2-7; TRBD2 agrees at 9 bases. With V trimmed by 4 bases and J by 3 bases, 8 bases remained unmatched. Germline lookup yields CDR1 SGHRS and CDR2 YFSETQ. The CDR3 loop spans 15 amino acids.

V usage is TRBV5-1 and J usage is TRBJ2-7; TRBD1 matches 11 bases. The CDR3 is made up of 15 amino acids. The V segment lost 5 bases and the J segment 3 bases; nucleotides outside the gene matches: 7. Germline CDR1 and CDR2: SGHRS and YFSETQ. CDR3: CASREAGTGGYEQYF. DNA of the CDR3: TGCGCCAGCAGAGAAGCCGGGACAGGGGGCTACGAGCAGTACTTC.

The gene calls are TRBV7-3 and TRBJ2-7, with 9 bases matching TRBD2. Per germline, CDR1 SGHTA and CDR2 FQGTGA. This CDR3 comprises 14 residues. Trimming removed 1 base from V and 2 bases from J; junction bases left unmatched: 0. In nucleotides, the CDR3 is TGTGCCAGCAGCTTAATAGCGGGAGCCTACGAGCAGTACTTC. Translation gives CASSLIAGAYEQYF. Combining the CDR3 with reference TRBV7-3 and TRBJ2-7 gives the whole variable domain GAGVSQTPSNKVTEKGKYVELRCDPISGHTALYWYRQSLGQGPEFLIYFQGTGAADDSGLPNDRFFAVRPEGSVSTLKIQRTERGDSAVYLCASSLIAGAYEQYFGPGTRLTVT.

Written as DNA, the CDR3 is TGTGCCAGCAGCTTGGGCGAGCGGACTGGAGAACGGCAGTTCTTC. It yields the protein CASSLGERTGERQFF. The chain links TRBV11-3 to TRBJ2-1, with a possible D match to TRBD2 (5 bases). Deletions cut 3 bases from V and 12 bases from J, with 21 bases between. Germline V gene lookup returns CDR1 SGHNT and CDR2 YENEEA. The CDR3 extends over 15 amino acids. Based on the CDR3 plus reference TRBV11-3 and TRBJ2-1, the full variable domain is EAGVVQSPRYKIIEKKQPVAFWCNPISGHNTLYWYLQNLGQGPELLIRYENEEAVDDSQLPKDRFSAERLKGVDSTLKIQPAELGDSAVYLCASSLGERTGERQFFGPGTRLTVL.

The V and J genes are TRBV2 and TRBJ2-7, with 9 bases fitting TRBD2. Germline CDR1 reads SNHLY; CDR2 reads FYNNEI. The V and J ends lost 5 bases and 3 bases, in that order; junction bases with no gene match: 8. The CDR3 is made up of 15 amino acids. CDR3 in amino acids: CASSQPPTSGYEQYF. Written as DNA, the CDR3 is TGTGCCAGCAGTCAACCTCCGACTAGCGGCTACGAGCAGTACTTC.

This chain links TRBV5-1 with TRBJ2-1; the D is unclear. The CDR3 consists of 15 residues. Trimming shortened V by 0 bases and J by 0 bases, and 7 bases separated the two germline ends. The germline CDR1 and CDR2 sequences are SGHRS and YFSETQ. CDR3 in DNA: TGCGCCAGCAGCTTGGATCTGTTCTCCTACAATGAGCAGTTCTTC. Protein product: CASSLDLFSYNEQFF.

The chain has TRBV7-9 and TRBJ2-5; TRBD1 aligns across 11 bases. The J call may be faulty, since TRBJ2-7 better matches the DNA end. CDR3 size: 17 residues. CDR1 is SEHNR, CDR2 FQNEAQ, per germline (reference sequence). The DNA of the CDR3 is TGTGCCAGCAGCCCGTGGGGACAGGGGGAAGTAAACTACGAGCAGTACTTC. This translates into CASSPWGQGEVNYEQYF.

V usage is TRBV5-6 and J usage is TRBJ2-5, with 7 bases lining up with TRBD2. The DNA end favors TRBJ2-7, so the J call may be wrong. Looked up from germline, CDR1 is SGHDT and CDR2 is YYEEEE. The CDR3 is made up of 14 amino acids. The CDR3 sequence: CASSLEGGFYEQYF. Written as DNA, the CDR3 is TGTGCCAGCAGCTTGGAGGGAGGGTTCTACGAGCAGTACTTC.

The chain couples TRBV19 to TRBJ2-3, with 7 bases matching TRBD2. The length of the CDR3 is 14 residues. V lost 7 bases, J lost 4 bases, and 8 bases stayed unmatched. CDR1 is LNHDA, CDR2 SQIVND, per germline (reference sequence). The CDR3 nucleotides read TGTGCCAGTACCGGAGGGAGGGTAGCAGATACGCAGTATTTT. Residues: CASTGGRVADTQYF.

The chain has TRBV9 and TRBJ2-5; 14 nucleotides line up with TRBD2. CDR1 is SGDLS, CDR2 YYNGEE, per germline. The CDR3 totals 19 residues. The trim removed 4 bases at V and 4 bases at J, leaving 15 bases unmatched. For the CDR3, the DNA is TGTGCCAGCAGCTCGGGGTTGGGGACTAGCGGGAGACCCGGAGAGACCCAGTACTTC. Protein: CASSSGLGTSGRPGETQYF.

This clone has only a few counts. The chain is built from TRBV30 and TRBJ1-5; D is possibly TRBD1 (5 bases). This CDR3 has 13 residues. Per germline, CDR1 GTSNPN and CDR2 SVGIG (reference sequence). Trimming shortened V by 4 bases and J by 0 bases, and 7 bases separated the two germline ends. The CDR3 here is CAWTTDSNQPQHF. DNA for the CDR3: TGTGCCTGGACGACAGATAGCAATCAGCCCCAGCATTTT.

This clone appeared a few times. This chain joins TRBV11-3 and TRBJ2-1; 8 positions match TRBD2. Germline-derived CDR1 and CDR2 are SGHNT and YENEEA. There are 17 residues in the CDR3. Unmatched junction bases numbered 6, after V lost 2 bases and J lost 0 bases. The CDR3 spells CASSLLTSGSSYNEQFF. CDR3 nucleotides: TGTGCCAGCAGCTTATTGACGAGCGGGAGCTCCTACAATGAGCAGTTCTTC.

This clone appeared once. The CDR3 loop is CASSPADGTATPSGNTIYF. CDR3 DNA: TGTGCCAGCAGCCCAGCTGACGGGACAGCTACTCCCTCTGGAAACACCATATATTTT. The rearrangement joins TRBV4-2 to TRBJ1-3, with 7 bases fitting TRBD1. The germline gives CDR1 LGHNA, CDR2 YNFKEQ. The V and J ends lost 4 bases and 0 bases, in that order; junction bases with no gene match: 15. This CDR3 region has 19 residues.

The rearrangement uses TRBV6-7 and TRBJ2-1; D unresolved. TRBV6-7 is designated an ORF whose function remains uncertain. Trimming left V 5 bases short and J 13 bases short, with 15 bases between. This CDR3 contains 12 residues. The CDR3 loop reads CASSHYYYRQFF. The DNA for the CDR3 is TGTGCCAGCAGTCACTATTACTACCGTCAGTTCTTC.

This clone was seen a few times. CDR3 in DNA: TGCGCCAGCAGCCAAGGGACTAGCGAAGATACGCAGTATTTT. Translated: CASSQGTSEDTQYF. The chain uses TRBV4-1 and TRBJ2-3, with 9 bases aligning to TRBD2. This CDR3 comprises 14 residues. With 1 base clipped from V and 5 bases from J, the junction kept 1 base outside the gene matches. Germline CDR1 and CDR2: MGHRA and YSYEKL.

The J gene is TRBJ2-4, the V gene TRBV9; 9 positions agree with TRBD2. CDR1 SGDLS and CDR2 YYNGEE come from the germline V gene. The ends lost 4 bases at V and 5 bases at J; junction bases unmatched: 7. The CDR3 contains 15 residues. CDR3 region: CASSYGGRAENIQYF. The CDR3 DNA reads TGTGCCAGCAGCTACGGCGGGAGGGCCGAAAACATTCAGTACTTC.

The gene calls are TRBV15 and TRBJ2-5, with TRBD1 matching 8 bases. V lost 0 bases and J lost 4; bases outside the gene matches: 1. The germline V gene has CDR1 LNHNV and CDR2 YYDKDF (reference sequence). This CDR3 spans 14 amino acids. The CDR3 spells CATSRDGQGETQYF. The CDR3 coding sequence is TGTGCCACCAGCAGAGATGGACAGGGAGAGACCCAGTACTTC.

The rearrangement joins TRBV4-3 to TRBJ1-6; 11 nucleotides align to TRBD1. The CDR3 is made up of 20 amino acids. In germline, CDR1 is LGHNA, CDR2 YSLEER. V lost 4 bases and J lost 2; bases outside the gene matches: 13. CDR3: CASSPRAGQGVKAYNSPLHF. DNA for the CDR3: TGCGCCAGCAGCCCCCGGGCGGGACAGGGGGTAAAAGCCTATAATTCACCCCTCCACTTT.

J is TRBJ1-2 and V is TRBV18; perhaps TRBD1 as D (6 bases). The V end was cut by 6 bases, the J end by 6 bases, with 35 bases between. CDR3 size: 20 residues. Germline loops: CDR1 KGHSH, CDR2 LQKENI. Here the CDR3 reads CASSMGPYPQTLQGKDGYTF. The DNA of the CDR3 is TGTGCCAGCTCCATGGGACCTTACCCTCAGACCCTACAGGGAAAAGATGGCTACACCTTC.

This clone has just a few counts. The V call is TRBV13, the J call TRBJ1-2; 8 bases agree with TRBD1. Per germline, CDR1 PRHDT and CDR2 FYEKMQ (reference sequence). The CDR3 extends over 13 amino acids. V shed 6 bases, J shed 5 bases, and the junction held 5 bases outside the gene matches. DNA of the CDR3: TGTGCCAGCAGTGATGACAGGGGATATGGCTACACCTTC. This gives the protein CASSDDRGYGYTF.

The chain employs TRBV2 and TRBJ2-3, with 13 bases that match TRBD2. The CDR3 extends over 16 amino acids. Per germline, CDR1 SNHLY and CDR2 FYNNEI. Germline trimming cut 5 bases from V and 8 bases from J; bases unmatched to any gene: 10. As DNA, the CDR3 is TGTGCCAGCAGTACTCAAACCTGGACTAGCGGGGGTACGCAGTATTTT. Protein product: CASSTQTWTSGGTQYF.